This is a list of T cell receptor beta chains from one sample in a study of human T cells and chemical hapten exposure. TCRdb ran MiXCR on the RACE reads and lists one entry per CDR3 protein. This sample has roughly 71,000 distinct CDR3 sequences, with approximately 12% found just once. Here the sequenced sample was whole blood, taken in connection with sensitization to the hapten diphenylcyclopropenone (DPC). The origin of the receptors is a woman in her fifties or sixties with alopecia areata. Some clones in this sample may be carry-over from other donors' samples. The CDR3 runs from the conserved cysteine through the conserved F or W. D genes are given only for firm matches. Size is omitted from some rows. Given values are once, few, many or a class for expanded clones.

11	TRBV5-6	many	-	TRBJ2-3	CASSLSEKEYF	TGTGCCAGCAGCCTCAGTGAAAAGGAGTATTTT
13	TRBV6-5	many	TRBD1	TRBJ2-5	CASSRTGKETQYF	TGTGCCAGCAGCAGGACAGGGAAGGAGACCCAGTACTTC
15	TRBV28	few	-	TRBJ2-7	CASSPLGRAAYEQYF	TGTGCCAGCAGTCCCCTGGGACGTGCAGCCTACGAGCAGTACTTC
14	TRBV7-3	few	TRBD1	TRBJ2-7	CASSPTGGNAEQYF	TGTGCCAGCAGCCCGACAGGGGGCAACGCCGAGCAGTACTTC
15	TRBV28	many	-	TRBJ2-7	CASSSPYLGSYEQYF	TGTGCCAGCAGTTCCCCCTATCTAGGGTCCTACGAGCAGTACTTC
14	TRBV14	many	TRBD1	TRBJ1-5	CASSHRTGNQPQHF	TGTGCCAGCAGCCATCGGACAGGGAATCAGCCCCAGCATTTT
14	TRBV5-1	many	-	TRBJ2-3	CASSWGTYTDTQYF	TGCGCCAGCAGCTGGGGGACCTACACAGATACGCAGTATTTT
14	TRBV18	many	TRBD1	TRBJ1-2	CASSPAGTGEGYTF	TGTGCCAGCTCACCAGCCGGGACAGGGGAAGGCTACACCTTC
17	TRBV24-1	many	-	TRBJ2-1	CATSARQSAEDYNEQFF	TGTGCCACCAGTGCGAGACAATCCGCCGAGGACTACAATGAGCAGTTCTTC
13	TRBV5-8	many	-	TRBJ2-4	CASSLDRENIQYF	TGTGCCAGCAGCTTGGACAGGGAAAACATTCAGTACTTC
12	TRBV28	many	-	TRBJ1-2	CASGGTTGGYTF	TGTGCCAGCGGGGGGACTACGGGTGGCTACACCTTC
13	TRBV7-6	-	-	TRBJ1-2	CASSRQEDYGYTF	TGTGCCAGCAGCCGACAGGAGGACTATGGCTACACCTTC
17	TRBV29-1	many	TRBD1	TRBJ2-1	CSAERTGGPFLYNEQFF	TGCAGCGCTGAGCGGACAGGTGGGCCCTTCCTGTACAATGAGCAGTTCTTC